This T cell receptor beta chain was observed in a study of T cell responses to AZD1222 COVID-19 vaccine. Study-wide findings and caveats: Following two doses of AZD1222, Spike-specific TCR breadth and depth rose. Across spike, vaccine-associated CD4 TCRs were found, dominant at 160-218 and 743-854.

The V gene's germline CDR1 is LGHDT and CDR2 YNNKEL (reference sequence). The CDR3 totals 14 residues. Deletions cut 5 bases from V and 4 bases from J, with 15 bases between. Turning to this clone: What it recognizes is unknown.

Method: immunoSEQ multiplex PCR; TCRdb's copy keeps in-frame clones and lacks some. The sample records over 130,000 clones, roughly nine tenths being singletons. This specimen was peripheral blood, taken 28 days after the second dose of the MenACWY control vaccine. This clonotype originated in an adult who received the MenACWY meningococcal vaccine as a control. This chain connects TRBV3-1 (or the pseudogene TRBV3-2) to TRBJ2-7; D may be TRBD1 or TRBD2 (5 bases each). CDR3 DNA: TGTGCCAGCAGCAACACCGGGAAGGGGTACGAGCAGTACTTC. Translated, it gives CASSNTGKGYEQYF.